This TCR beta chain was sequenced in a study of CD8+ T cells in alopecia areata (dated by TCRdb to the late 2010s). About the full investigation: The study used high-throughput TCRbeta sequencing to examine T cell clonal expansion in alopecia areata, in both the C3H/HeJ mouse model and human patients. TCRbeta CDR3 regions were amplified by immunoSEQ multiplex PCR with 35 Vbeta forward and 13 Jbeta reverse primers. The RNA source kit depended on sample type: the PAXgene miRNA kit for fixed scalp, the miRNeasy kit for PBMCs, and the RNeasy kit for mouse skin. Clonality in the scalp was compared among normal scalp (n=4), patchy alopecia areata scalp (n=8), and alopecia totalis/universalis scalp (n=8). On the human side, TCRbeta sequencing was run on scalp tissue and on sorted CD4+ and CD8+ peripheral blood T cells from healthy controls and from alopecia areata patients with either patchy or totalis/universalis disease. Overall results and qualifications from the work: Resident alphabeta T cells in normal human skin are also sequenced, complicating scalp TCR repertoire analysis, unlike mouse skin dominated by gammadelta T cells. Shared TCR sequences between patients were less evident than in mice, which may be partly attributable to HLA diversity in the patient population. Compared with normal scalp, lesional scalp, particularly in alopecia totalis/universalis, had higher clonality and more expanded CD8+ clones, which suggests antigenic drive.

Note on this clone: There is no known antigen for this receptor. It has no much larger one-base neighbor in the sample; base qualities were not kept.

The library was made by the immunoSEQ multiplex PCR assay. For TCR sequencing, RNA was extracted from every sample and reverse transcribed into cDNA to serve as template. First-strand cDNA was synthesized using SuperScript III with a 2:1 mix of oligo-dT and random hexamers. A synthetic immune receptor repertoire was used to measure amplification bias, and any remaining bias was corrected computationally. The original methods were these. After raw reads were preprocessed to remove errors, the CDR3 was defined following IMGT conventions as running from the conserved cysteine to phenylalanine. To get clonality, Shannon entropy was normalized by log2 of the number of productive unique TCRs and the result was subtracted from 1. Whether scalp clones were CD4 or CD8 was inferred by matching scalp TCRbeta sequences against CD4 and CD8 repertoires sorted from blood. The immuneACCESS repertoire file appears here via TCRdb, limited to in-frame rearrangements. These files lack a portion of the clones; in checked studies, under half of the deficit traces to unresolved V genes, and the cause of the others is not known. V, J and clone size reflect that table, while D and trimming were determined from the DNA. The sample profile shows tens of thousands of clones; approximately 60% of them were found once. The ten largest clonotypes hold roughly 4.3% of the sample.

In four or five patients from the biomarker study, CD4+ cells were sorted further to obtain CD25+CD127- cells. From alopecia areata patients, peripheral blood was collected along with lesional scalp punch biopsies. PBMCs were isolated by density centrifugation and stained for CD3, CD4 and CD8, and CD4+ and CD8+ T cells were sorted on a FACSAria. As part of a multicenter biomarker study, untreated alopecia areata patients were recruited. Looking up the germline V gene yields CDR1 KGHSH and CDR2 LQKENI. Spanning cysteine to phenylalanine, the CDR3 consists of 15 amino acids. Just CDR3 DNA is preserved here, 45 bases in frame from base 1. The junction carries 13 bases between V and J, which are trimmed by 2 bases and 2 bases respectively.

Source material: CD4+ Tregs sorted from blood. The receptor comes from a human donor with alopecia areata. This receptor chain uses TRBV18 and TRBJ2-7; a tentative D match to TRBD2 spans 6 bases. The CDR3 protein: CASSPGVGGTYEQYF. The base sequence is TGTGCCAGCTCACCAGGAGTGGGGGGTACCTACGAGCAGTACTTC.